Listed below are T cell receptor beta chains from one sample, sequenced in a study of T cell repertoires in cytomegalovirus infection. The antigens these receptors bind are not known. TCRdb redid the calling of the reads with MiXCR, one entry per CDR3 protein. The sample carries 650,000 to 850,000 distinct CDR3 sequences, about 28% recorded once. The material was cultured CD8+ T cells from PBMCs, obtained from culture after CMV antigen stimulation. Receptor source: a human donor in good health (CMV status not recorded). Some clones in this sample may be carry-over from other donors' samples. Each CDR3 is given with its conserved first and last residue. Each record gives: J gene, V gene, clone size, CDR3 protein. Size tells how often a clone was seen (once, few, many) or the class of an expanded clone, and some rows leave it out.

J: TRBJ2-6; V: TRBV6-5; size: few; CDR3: CASSTGTEGSGANVLTF
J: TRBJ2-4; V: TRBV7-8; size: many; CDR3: CASSLAQGVAKNIQYF
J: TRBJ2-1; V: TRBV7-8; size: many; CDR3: CASSFVGASSSYNEQFF
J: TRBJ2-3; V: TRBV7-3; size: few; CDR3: CASSHGTSGVDTQYF
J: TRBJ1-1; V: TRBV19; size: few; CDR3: CASSGAGQLGTEAFF
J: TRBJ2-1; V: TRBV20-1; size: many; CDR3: CSARLPGDIGEQFF
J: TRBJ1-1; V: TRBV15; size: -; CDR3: CATRTQPAPMNTEAFF
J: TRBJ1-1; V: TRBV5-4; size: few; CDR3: CASSLGGVQFF
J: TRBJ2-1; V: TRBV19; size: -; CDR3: CASSIAGVGGGPYNEQFF
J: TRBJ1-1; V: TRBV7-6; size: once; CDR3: CASSLEGAVNTEAFF
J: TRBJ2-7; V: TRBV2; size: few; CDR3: CASSEGGLAGGYEQYF